The 14 T cell receptor beta chains reported below all come from one sample, sequenced in a study of T cell changes during pregnancy in multiple sclerosis. Clones were sequenced by immunoSEQ multiplex PCR, and TCRdb holds only the in-frame ones, with some missing. The data hold over 65,000 clones, with 80% to 95% observed a single time. Material: peripheral blood, obtained in the first trimester of pregnancy. These receptors all stem from a female donor in good health, enrolled as a control in a pregnancy study.

The chain uses TRBV9 and TRBJ1-1, with a weak D call TRBD1 (6 bases). Trimming removed 3 bases at V and 4 bases at J, with 10 bases between. CDR3 length: 13 residues. Germline V gene data show CDR1 as SGDLS and CDR2 as YYNGEE. CDR3: CASSDREGTEAFF. The CDR3 DNA follows: TGTGCCAGCAGCGACAGGGAAGGCACTGAAGCTTTCTTT.

This clone has only a few counts. The gene calls are TRBV7-9 and TRBJ1-2; 8 bases are a match to TRBD1. Germline-derived CDR1 and CDR2 are SEHNR and FQNEAQ (reference sequence). The CDR3 consists of 14 residues. Trimming took 4 bases from V and 1 from J; bases not matched to a gene: 2. CDR3 loop: CASSSTGVNYGYTF. The CDR3 bases are TGTGCCAGCAGCTCGACAGGGGTTAACTATGGCTACACCTTC.

The V gene is TRBV28, the J gene TRBJ2-7; unclear D gene. The CDR3 runs to 13 residues. Between the trimmed V and J ends, which lost 2 bases and 3 bases, there was a span of 8 bases. Per germline, CDR1 MDHEN and CDR2 SYDVKM. The CDR3 coding sequence is TGTGCCAGCAGTTTAAGGCGGTTCTACGAGCAGTACTTC. Translated, it gives CASSLRRFYEQYF.

This rearrangement joins TRBV2 to TRBJ2-3; D possibly corresponds to TRBD2 (5 bases). The V gene lost 3 bases and the J gene lost 1 base, with 11 bases spanning the gap. There are 15 residues in the CDR3. Germline CDR1 SNHLY, CDR2 FYNNEI. In DNA, the CDR3 is TGTGCCAGCAGTGAGGTTAGGGAGCGCACAGATACGCAGTATTTT. It yields the protein CASSEVRERTDTQYF.

The rearrangement joins TRBV7-8 to TRBJ2-2; TRBD1 matches at 7 bases. V dropped 1 base and J dropped 1; count of bases not matched to a gene: 6. CDR1 and CDR2 from the germline V gene are SGHVS and FQNEAQ. The CDR3 sequence is 17 residues long. The CDR3 sequence is CASSLGVRTGNTGELFF. The DNA of the CDR3 is TGTGCCAGCAGCTTAGGGGTGAGGACAGGGAACACCGGGGAGCTGTTTTTT.

The V gene is TRBV4-3, the J gene TRBJ1-5; TRBD1 aligns across 7 bases. The V and J ends lost 3 bases and 7 bases, in that order; junction bases with no gene match: 9. The CDR3 is made up of 15 amino acids. Germline-derived CDR1 and CDR2 are LGHNA and YSLEER. CDR3 sequence (DNA): TGCGCCAGCAGCCAGACCACGGGACAGCGACAGCCCCAGCATTTT. Protein product: CASSQTTGQRQPQHF.

The chain carries TRBV2 and TRBJ2-2; D remains ambiguous. Looked up from germline, CDR1 is SNHLY and CDR2 is FYNNEI. CDR3 size: 14 residues. V was clipped by 5 bases and J by 0 bases, with 7 bases between them. CDR3 in amino acids: CASSQAPNTGELFF. The CDR3 nucleotides read TGTGCCAGCAGTCAGGCCCCGAACACCGGGGAGCTGTTTTTT. Together with reference TRBV2 and TRBJ2-2, the CDR3 gives the full variable domain: EPEVTQTPSHQVTQMGQEVILRCVPISNHLYFYWYRQILGQKVEFLVSFYNNEISEKSEIFDDQFSVERPDGSNFTLKIRSTKLEDSAMYFCASSQAPNTGELFFGEGSRLTVL.

The chain combines TRBV19 with TRBJ2-7, with 8 bases lining up with TRBD2. The CDR3 is 13 amino acids. V lost 10 bases and J lost 7; bases outside the gene matches: 12. The germline V gene encodes CDR1 LNHDA and CDR2 SQIVND (reference sequence). CDR3 protein: CATSPGGLREQYF. The CDR3 nucleotides read TGTGCCACCTCGCCGGGGGGGCTAAGGGAGCAGTACTTC.

The table lists this clone with a count of one. V usage is TRBV5-1 and J usage is TRBJ2-5; D might be TRBD2 (6 bases). The germline CDR1 and CDR2 sequences are SGHRS and YFSETQ. Trimming took 4 bases from V and 7 from J, leaving 17 bases between them. This CDR3 is 14 amino acids long. Here the CDR3 reads CASSPLGGEVTQYF. CDR3 coding DNA: TGCGCCAGCAGCCCACTGGGTGGGGAGGTGACCCAGTACTTC.

The chain employs TRBV7-8 and TRBJ1-1; D gene ambiguous. The CDR3 consists of 15 residues. The germline V gene has CDR1 SGHVS and CDR2 FQNEAQ. Trimming took 5 bases from V and 0 from J, leaving 13 bases between them. CDR3 sequence: CASSRDGRVNTEAFF. CDR3 DNA sequence: TGTGCCAGCAGCCGAGACGGGAGGGTGAACACTGAAGCTTTCTTT.

This clone was found once. The chain combines TRBV6-6 with TRBJ1-4; D is unresolved. V lost 2 bases, J lost 8 bases, and 6 bases lay in between. The CDR3 spans 12 residues. Germline V gene data show CDR1 as MNHNY and CDR2 as SVGAGI (reference sequence). CDR3 DNA: TGTGCCAGCAGTTACCCAGGCGAAAAACTGTTTTTT. This codes for CASSYPGEKLFF.

Details on this clone: At one boundary the junction diverges from the germline segment, which might be a read error. The chain links TRBV25-1 to TRBJ1-4; weak D call: TRBD1 (6 bases). The CDR3 is 13 amino acids. The germline V gene has CDR1 MGHDK and CDR2 SYGVNS. The CDR3 sequence: CTSSRGGYEKLFF. CDR3 nucleotides: TGTACCAGCAGCAGGGGTGGTTATGAAAAACTGTTTTTT.

The chain links TRBV4-2 to TRBJ2-3; the D gene is possibly TRBD2 (5 bases). Trimming took 8 bases from V and 5 from J, leaving 11 bases between them. Germline V CDR1 and CDR2: LGHNA, YNFKEQ. This CDR3 spans 12 amino acids. CDR3: CASGSWGDTQYF. Here the CDR3 DNA reads TGTGCCAGCGGGAGCTGGGGAGATACGCAGTATTTT.

This sequence joins TRBV27 and TRBJ2-7, with 8 positions matching TRBD1. J gave up 3 bases and V 5 bases, and 6 bases lay outside the gene matches. Germline values: CDR1 MNHEY, CDR2 SMNVEV (reference sequence). This CDR3 region has 14 residues. The CDR3 nucleotides read TGTGCCAGCAGTCCCGCAGGGGGCCTCTACGAGCAGTACTTC. Translation gives CASSPAGGLYEQYF.